A selection of T cell receptor beta chains follows, all from one sample in a study of shared clonotypes between healthy human individuals. The table came from immunoSEQ multiplex PCR; TCRdb's copy has only in-frame clones and leaves some out. The sample yields 150,000 to 200,000 clones, 85% to 95% seen once. The sequencing sample was made of naive CD4+ T cells sorted from blood. These receptors were collected from a woman aged 30 to 39 in good health. Both conserved end residues are part of each CDR3. Fields, in order: V gene, clone size, J gene, D gene, CDR3 protein, CDR3 DNA. D genes are given only for firm matches. Clone size is shown for a subset of rows, as once, few, many or a class of expanded clone.

TRBV7-3	NA	TRBJ2-5	NA	CASSKDRRFRTDPREIQYF	TGTGCCAGCAGCAAAGATCGTCGTTTTCGGACGGACCCAAGAGAAATCCAGTACTTC
TRBV2	NA	TRBJ2-1	TRBD2	CASSVGTSGFNEQFF	TGTGCCAGCAGTGTCGGGACTAGCGGATTCAATGAGCAGTTCTTC
TRBV7-9	once	TRBJ2-1	NA	CASSYYDFYNEQFF	TGTGCCAGCAGCTACTACGACTTCTACAATGAGCAGTTCTTC
TRBV19	NA	TRBJ2-7	TRBD1	CASSIRAGQGYLSEQYF	TGTGCCAGTAGTATACGAGCGGGACAGGGCTATTTGAGCGAGCAGTACTTC
TRBV4-1	NA	TRBJ1-5	NA	CASSQIVGNQPQHF	TGCGCCAGCAGCCAGATCGTAGGCAATCAGCCCCAGCATTTT
TRBV27	NA	TRBJ2-3	TRBD2	CASSWTRGTDTQYF	TGTGCCAGCAGTTGGACTAGGGGCACAGATACGCAGTATTTT
TRBV7-2	NA	TRBJ2-7	NA	CASSLRAREQYF	TGTGCCAGCAGCTTAAGGGCTCGCGAGCAGTACTTC
TRBV7-8	once	TRBJ2-7	NA	CASSITGNSYEQYF	TGTGCCAGCAGCATCACAGGGAACTCCTACGAGCAGTACTTC
TRBV28	NA	TRBJ2-5	NA	CASTDAGASQETQYF	TGTGCCAGCACCGATGCCGGGGCTTCCCAAGAGACCCAGTACTTC
TRBV28	NA	TRBJ1-4	NA	CASSFPGAIEKLFF	TGTGCCAGCAGTTTCCCAGGAGCGATCGAAAAACTGTTTTTT
TRBV25-1	NA	TRBJ2-1	TRBD2	CASSEYGAGREQFF	TGTGCCAGCAGTGAATATGGAGCGGGAAGGGAGCAGTTCTTC
TRBV19	NA	TRBJ1-1	NA	CASSRGRAALEAFF	TGTGCCAGTAGTAGAGGGAGGGCGGCCCTGGAAGCTTTCTTT
TRBV7-9	NA	TRBJ2-7	TRBD1	CASSSYRRQGDSYEQYF	TGTGCCAGCAGCTCGTATCGGAGACAGGGGGACTCCTACGAGCAGTACTTC
TRBV9	NA	TRBJ2-2	NA	CASSVDRDTGELFF	TGTGCCAGCAGCGTAGACAGGGACACCGGGGAGCTGTTTTTT
TRBV29-1	NA	TRBJ2-7	NA	CSVGSPSYEQYF	TGCAGCGTCGGGTCCCCCTCCTACGAGCAGTACTTC
TRBV18	NA	TRBJ2-1	TRBD2	CASSRTSGSLNEQFF	TGTGCCAGCTCGCGGACTAGCGGGAGTCTGAATGAGCAGTTCTTC
TRBV25-1	NA	TRBJ2-2	NA	CASSELRTKDTGELFF	TGTGCCAGCAGTGAATTGCGGACTAAGGACACCGGGGAGCTGTTTTTT
TRBV27	NA	TRBJ2-7	TRBD2	CASSHQSGSGSYEQYF	TGTGCCAGCAGTCACCAAAGCGGGAGCGGCTCCTACGAGCAGTACTTC
TRBV7-6	NA	TRBJ1-3	NA	CASSTQTSGNTIYF	TGTGCCAGCAGCACACAAACCTCTGGAAACACCATATATTTT
TRBV5-1	once	TRBJ1-2	NA	CASRPPDRANYGYTF	TGCGCCAGCAGACCCCCTGACAGAGCGAACTATGGCTACACCTTC
TRBV15	NA	TRBJ2-4	TRBD1	CATSRVGQGEVKNIQYF	TGTGCCACCAGCAGAGTCGGACAGGGGGAGGTCAAAAACATTCAGTACTTC
TRBV7-9	NA	TRBJ2-7	TRBD1	CASSLVPWTGGGHEQYF	TGTGCCAGCAGCTTAGTTCCTTGGACAGGGGGCGGCCACGAGCAGTACTTC
TRBV5-1	NA	TRBJ1-2	TRBD1	CASSQGQLYGYTF	TGCGCCAGCAGCCAGGGACAGCTCTATGGCTACACCTTC
TRBV28	NA	TRBJ2-7	TRBD1	CASRTWTGGLYDEQYF	TGTGCCAGCAGAACATGGACAGGGGGCCTTTACGACGAGCAGTACTTC
TRBV18	NA	TRBJ2-3	NA	CASSPPEKPDTQYF	TGTGCCAGCTCACCACCGGAGAAGCCAGATACGCAGTATTTT
TRBV27	NA	TRBJ2-7	TRBD1	CASSGRGPSYEQYF	TGTGCCAGCAGTGGCAGGGGGCCTTCCTACGAGCAGTACTTC
TRBV19	NA	TRBJ2-1	NA	CASSTRLGTRNEQFF	TGTGCCAGTAGTACCCGGTTGGGAACACGCAATGAGCAGTTCTTC
TRBV11-1	NA	TRBJ1-1	TRBD1	CASSLAGQWRSEAFF	TGTGCCAGCAGCTTAGCGGGACAGTGGAGGTCTGAAGCTTTCTTT
TRBV28	NA	TRBJ2-1	NA	CASSLSGIVRNEQFF	TGTGCCAGCAGTTTGTCCGGGATTGTGAGGAATGAGCAGTTCTTC
TRBV5-6	NA	TRBJ1-4	NA	CASRWGNEKLFF	TGTGCCAGCAGGTGGGGGAATGAAAAACTGTTTTTT
TRBV27	once	TRBJ2-3	TRBD2	CASSSRTSGQWGTQYF	TGTGCCAGCAGTTCGAGGACTAGCGGCCAATGGGGCACGCAGTATTTT
TRBV4-1	NA	TRBJ1-6	NA	CASSQESAPAPLHF	TGCGCCAGCAGCCAAGAATCCGCCCCTGCACCCCTCCACTTT
TRBV10-2	NA	TRBJ1-5	TRBD1	CASSSPTGGENQPQHF	TGCGCCAGCAGTAGCCCTACAGGGGGCGAGAATCAGCCCCAGCATTTT
TRBV20-1	once	TRBJ2-1	NA	CSASSEEQFF	TGCAGTGCTTCATCTGAGGAGCAGTTCTTC
TRBV15	NA	TRBJ1-2	NA	CATSRGLSNYGYTF	TGTGCCACCAGCAGGGGGCTCTCAAACTATGGCTACACCTTC
TRBV4-1	NA	TRBJ2-7	NA	CASSQDKRYSYEQYF	TGCGCCAGCAGCCAAGATAAGCGGTACTCCTACGAGCAGTACTTC
TRBV18	NA	TRBJ2-7	NA	CASSWEENEQYF	TGTGCCAGCTCATGGGAAGAGAACGAGCAGTACTTC
TRBV2	NA	TRBJ2-2	TRBD1	CASSSGTGTGELFF	TGTGCCAGCAGTTCCGGGACAGGGACCGGGGAGCTGTTTTTT
TRBV6-1	NA	TRBJ2-7	NA	CASSREGSSYEQYF	TGTGCCAGCAGTCGAGAGGGAAGCTCCTACGAGCAGTACTTC
TRBV5-1	NA	TRBJ1-1	TRBD1	CASRWGTGEGTEAFF	TGCGCCAGCAGGTGGGGGACAGGGGAAGGCACTGAAGCTTTCTTT
TRBV28	NA	TRBJ1-1	NA	CASRANVNTEAFF	TGTGCCAGCAGGGCCAACGTGAACACTGAAGCTTTCTTT
TRBV19	once	TRBJ2-2	NA	CASSIRLRAGELFF	TGTGCCAGTAGTATCAGGCTAAGGGCCGGGGAGCTGTTTTTT
TRBV7-2	NA	TRBJ2-1	TRBD2	CASSLGASGTYNEQFF	TGTGCCAGCAGCCTGGGCGCTAGCGGGACCTACAATGAGCAGTTCTTC